These 26 T cell receptor beta chains came from one sample sequenced in a study of T cell clonality in common variable immunodeficiency. For these TCRs, the target antigens are not known. Overall study findings and caveats: In common variable immunodeficiency, TCR beta chains reportedly carried fewer deletions and N-nucleotide insertions.

The protocol was immunoSEQ multiplex PCR, while the TCRdb copy is restricted to in-frame clones and leaves out a portion. Listed for the sample are about 32,000 clones, none seen a single time. The sequenced material came from peripheral blood mononuclear cells. The receptors derive from a human donor with common variable immunodeficiency.

As concerns this clone: The read stops 3 residues short of the end of the CDR3; the missing end is completed from the germline J gene. This sequence joins TRBV2 and TRBJ1-1; D is possibly TRBD1 (5 bases). V lost 11 bases and J 0 bases, leaving 16 bases between the germline ends. CDR3 size: 14 residues. CDR1 is SNHLY, CDR2 FYNNEI, per germline. CDR3 loop: CALLETVMNTEAFF. The sequenced CDR3 bases are TGTGCCCTTCTTGAGACAGTTATGAACACTGAA.

A note on this clone: Read coverage stops 3 residues before the CDR3 terminus; the germline J gene supplies the remainder. This chain joins TRBV30 and TRBJ1-2, with 7 bases matching TRBD1. The CDR3 is 18 residues long. Germline V CDR1 and CDR2: GTSNPN, SVGIG (reference sequence). The CDR3 DNA, read in part, is TGTGCCTGGAGTGTATCCGGGCGTCGGACAGGACCTGTGGGGGGC. Translating gives CAWSVSGRRTGPVGG. The whole CDR3 reads CAWSVSGRRTGPVGGYTF.

In this sample, this clone turned up many times. The covered CDR3 bases are TGTGCCAGCGGGCCATCGAACACCGGGGAG. As protein: CASGPSNTGE. In full, the CDR3 reads CASGPSNTGELFF. The chain is built from TRBV18 and TRBJ2-2; D call uncertain. With the read ending 3 residues before the CDR3 end, the germline J gene is used to fill in that end. The V end lost 8 bases, the J end lost 0 bases, and 7 bases lay between the germline ends. CDR3 size: 13 residues. Germline V gene sequence: CDR1 KGHSH, CDR2 LQKENI. The entire variable domain, with the rest obtained from reference TRBV18 and TRBJ2-2, is as follows: NAGVMQNPRHLVRRRGQEARLRCSPMKGHSHVYWYRQLPEEGLKFMVYLQKENIIDESGMPKERFSAEFPKEGPSILRIQQVVRGDSAAYFCASGPSNTGELFFGEGSRLTVL.

This clone was observed a few times. The sequence runs out 3 residues before the end of the CDR3; the remainder is reconstructed from the germline J gene. J is TRBJ2-7 and V is TRBV5-4; D remains ambiguous. Trimming stripped 3 bases from V and 3 bases from J, with 10 bases between. CDR3 length: 13 amino acids. CDR1 is SGHNT and CDR2 is YYREEE in the germline V gene (reference sequence). The CDR3 sequence: CASSSTGHYEQYF. The CDR3 bases that were read are TGTGCCAGCAGCTCGACGGGTCACTACGAG.

As regards this clone: The CDR3 goes on 3 residues after the read ends, and that part is filled in from the germline J gene. V usage is TRBV19 and J usage is TRBJ2-2; 9 nucleotides agree with TRBD2. This CDR3 has 16 residues. In germline, CDR1 is LNHDA, CDR2 SQIVND (reference sequence). V was pared by 4 bases and J by 2 bases, with 5 bases of the junction left unmatched. The chain's CDR3 is CASSTRAGGNTGELFF. The CDR3 bases that were read are TGTGCCAGTAGTACCCGAGCGGGGGGAAACACCGGGGAG.

This clone has just a few counts. The sequence runs out 3 residues before the end of the CDR3; the remainder is reconstructed from the germline J gene. V usage is TRBV19 and J usage is TRBJ1-1, with TRBD1 as a possible D gene (5 bases). Germline loops: CDR1 LNHDA, CDR2 SQIVND (reference sequence). V shed 3 bases and J shed 0 bases, with 14 bases lying between them. This CDR3 contains 16 residues. CDR3 protein: CASSIRAGHMNTEAFF. The part of the CDR3 DNA that was read is TGTGCCAGTAGTATTAGGGCAGGGCACATGAACACTGAA. The variable domain in full, completed from reference TRBV19 and TRBJ1-1, reads DGGITQSPKYLFRKEGQNVTLSCEQNLNHDAMYWYRQDPGQGLRLIYYSQIVNDFQKGDIAEGYSVSREKKESFPLTVTSAQKNPTAFYLCASSIRAGHMNTEAFFGQGTRLTVV.

The part of the CDR3 DNA that was read is TGTGCCAGCAGTGAATCGGAAACTAGCGGAAACAATGAG. As protein: CASSESETSGNNE. In full, the CDR3 reads CASSESETSGNNEQFF. The chain combines TRBV6-1 with TRBJ2-1; TRBD2 matches at 8 bases. With the read ending 3 residues before the CDR3 end, the germline J gene is used to fill in that end. There are 16 residues in the CDR3. CDR1 is MNHNS, CDR2 SASEGT, per germline. V dropped 2 bases and J dropped 5; count of bases not matched to a gene: 8.

This clone was counted between two and nine times. The read terminates 3 residues ahead of where the CDR3 ends, so the germline J gene completes it. The chain uses TRBV18 and TRBJ1-4, with 9 bases that match TRBD1. The germline CDR1 and CDR2 sequences are KGHSH and LQKENI. The CDR3 is 14 amino acids. V gave up 6 bases and J gave up 8 bases; unmatched junction bases: 7. The chain's CDR3 is CASSRDRAAEKLFF. The CDR3 DNA, read in part, is TGTGCCAGCTCGCGGGACAGGGCCGCAGAAAAA.

This clone was observed a handful of times. The read terminates 3 residues before the CDR3 end, so the remaining end is supplied by the germline J gene. The chain links TRBV20-1 to TRBJ1-1, with TRBD1 as a possible D gene (5 bases). The CDR3 sequence is 15 residues long. V shed 0 bases and J shed 2 bases, with 13 bases lying between them. The V gene's germline CDR1 is DFQATT and CDR2 SNEGSKA (reference sequence). The CDR3 reads CSARDLREVNTEAFF. The CDR3 DNA, read in part, is TGCAGTGCTAGAGATCTCAGGGAGGTAAACACTGAA.

The sample holds many counts of this clone. The read finishes 3 residues shy of the CDR3 end, and the germline J gene is used to complete it. V usage is TRBV5-1 and J usage is TRBJ2-3, with D perhaps TRBD1 (5 bases). Trimming stripped 2 bases from V and 6 bases from J, with 13 bases between. Germline CDR1 is SGHRS and CDR2 is YFSETQ. This CDR3 is 14 amino acids long. CDR3 bases read: TGCGCCAGCAGCTTAGACTTCAGGGTTGATACG. This encodes CASSLDFRVDT. The full CDR3 is CASSLDFRVDTQYF.

This clone was seen many times. The CDR3 end lies 3 residues beyond the end of the read and is filled in from the germline J gene. This chain joins TRBV11-3 and TRBJ2-1; 7 bases fit TRBD1. The V gene end was trimmed by 5 bases and the J gene end by 9 bases; junction bases not matched to a gene: 1. This CDR3 region has 11 residues. Looked up from germline, CDR1 is SGHNT and CDR2 is YENEEA. CDR3 amino acids: CASSNRGEQFF. The CDR3 DNA, read in part, is TGTGCCAGCAGCAACAGGGGTGAG.

For this clone: The read halts 3 residues ahead of the CDR3 end, with the missing end drawn from the germline J gene. V and J are TRBV19 and TRBJ2-5; no clear D. In germline, CDR1 is LNHDA, CDR2 SQIVND (reference sequence). The CDR3 has 11 amino acids. The V gene lost 3 bases and the J gene lost 7 bases, with 6 bases spanning the gap. CDR3: CASSISGTQYF. The CDR3 DNA, read in part, is TGTGCCAGTAGTATCTCGGGGACC.

This clone was counted a few times. The read finishes 3 residues shy of the CDR3 end, and the germline J gene is used to complete it. The V gene is TRBV19, the J gene TRBJ1-5; 8 bases match TRBD1. The CDR3 is 13 residues long. Germline values: CDR1 LNHDA, CDR2 SQIVND (reference sequence). V lost 6 bases and J lost 6; bases outside the gene matches: 4. The covered CDR3 bases are TGTGCCAGTAGCAACAGGGGGTCTCAGCCC. Residues: CASSNRGSQP. The full CDR3 sequence reads CASSNRGSQPQHF.

There are many counts of this clone. The CDR3 extends 3 residues past the end of the read, so its final part is completed from the germline J gene. V is TRBV5-4 and J is TRBJ1-2, with 10 bases identical to TRBD1. The CDR3 contains 13 residues. The J segment lost 4 bases and the V segment lost 4 bases, leaving 1 base of the junction unmatched. Germline CDR1 is SGHNT and CDR2 is YYREEE (reference sequence). The CDR3 spells CASSRTGGYGYTF. Incomplete CDR3 DNA: TGTGCCAGCAGCCGGACAGGGGGCTATGGC.

The sample holds many counts of this clone. Read coverage stops 3 residues before the CDR3 terminus; the germline J gene supplies the remainder. The chain uses TRBV30 and TRBJ1-5; TRBD1 agrees at 8 bases. Per the germline V gene, CDR1 is GTSNPN and CDR2 is SVGIG (reference sequence). After removal of 0 bases from V and 5 bases from J, the junction contained 3 bases not matched to a gene. The CDR3 runs to 14 residues. The CDR3 here is CAWSVDRADQPQHF. The CDR3 bases that were read are TGTGCCTGGAGTGTGGACAGGGCGGATCAGCCC. Full variable domain (remainder filled in from reference TRBV30 and TRBJ1-5): SQTIHQWPATLVQPVGSPLSLECTVEGTSNPNLYWYRQAAGRGLQLLFYSVGIGQISSEVPQNLSASRPQDRQFILSSKKLLLSDSGFYLCAWSVDRADQPQHFGDGTRLSIL.

The table lists this clone with a few counts. Sequencing ends 3 residues short of the CDR3 end; the germline J gene provides the rest. V is TRBV30 and J is TRBJ1-3, with TRBD1 as a possible D gene (5 bases). The V gene's germline CDR1 is GTSNPN and CDR2 SVGIG (reference sequence). The length of the CDR3 is 18 residues. The germline V and J ends were trimmed by 2 bases and 0 bases, with 20 bases remaining between them. The CDR3 protein is CAWSFWGSYYRSGNTIYF. CDR3 DNA (partial): TGTGCCTGGAGTTTTTGGGGCTCATATTACCGCTCTGGAAACACC.

This clone turned up a few times. The read gets to within 3 residues of the CDR3 end, and the germline J gene fills in the rest. The chain joins TRBV19 to TRBJ2-2, with D possibly matching TRBD2 (6 bases). CDR1 is LNHDA and CDR2 is SQIVND in the germline V gene (reference sequence). Between the trimmed V and J ends, which lost 3 bases and 8 bases, there was a span of 13 bases. The CDR3 is made up of 14 amino acids. CDR3 in amino acids: CASSIGTHPGELFF. The DNA read from the CDR3 is TGTGCCAGTAGTATCGGGACTCACCCGGGGGAG.

In its sample, this clone was seen many times. The CDR3 end falls 3 residues outside the read, so it is completed with the germline J gene. The chain couples TRBV6-2 or TRBV6-3 to TRBJ2-5, with 12 bases matching TRBD1. V shed 4 bases and J 4 bases; nucleotides not matched to a gene: 7. CDR1 and CDR2 (germline): MNHEY, SVGEGT. This CDR3 comprises 16 residues. The CDR3 sequence is CASSSWGQGASETQYF. CDR3 bases read: TGTGCCAGCAGTTCCTGGGGACAGGGGGCTTCAGAGACC.

As regards this clone: The CDR3 goes on 3 residues after the read ends, and that part is filled in from the germline J gene. The chain recombines TRBV7-2 with TRBJ1-4; the D gene is possibly TRBD1 (5 bases). Germline-derived CDR1 and CDR2 are SGHTA and FQGNSA. V lost 3 bases and J 1 base, leaving 6 bases between the germline ends. The CDR3 has 14 residues. The part of the CDR3 DNA that was read is TGTGCCAGCAGCTTTCAGGGAACTAATGAAAAA. It yields the protein CASSFQGTNEK. The full CDR3 reads CASSFQGTNEKLFF.

The table lists this clone with a few counts. The read finishes 3 residues shy of the CDR3 end, and the germline J gene is used to complete it. The chain couples TRBV20-1 to TRBJ2-5; 8 positions agree with TRBD2. Trimming took 6 bases from V and 3 from J; bases not matched to a gene: 9. The CDR3 extends over 14 amino acids. The germline V gene has CDR1 DFQATT and CDR2 SNEGSKA (reference sequence). CDR3 in amino acids: CSAAKTSEEETQYF. CDR3 DNA, as far as it was read: TGCAGTGCGGCAAAGACTAGCGAAGAAGAGACC.

This clone has a handful of counts. The read falls 3 residues short of the CDR3 end, and the missing part is taken from the germline J gene. The genes are TRBV7-8 and TRBJ2-7, with TRBD1 as a possible D gene (6 bases). Germline CDR1 SGHVS, CDR2 FQNEAQ. The CDR3 sequence is 13 residues long. Deletions cut 4 bases from V and 2 bases from J, with 9 bases between. The CDR3 region is CASSSRTAYEQYF. The CDR3 bases that were read are TGTGCCAGCAGCTCGCGGACAGCCTACGAG.

This clone has at least ten counts. The read ends 3 residues before the CDR3 terminus; that terminus is restored from the germline J gene. The chain is built from TRBV7-2 and TRBJ2-7; 9 bases are a match to TRBD1. CDR3 length: 15 amino acids. The V segment lost 5 bases and the J segment 2 bases; nucleotides outside the gene matches: 7. Germline V CDR1 and CDR2: SGHTA, FQGNSA. The CDR3 loop reads CASSPSGTGTYEQYF. The covered CDR3 bases are TGTGCCAGCAGCCCATCCGGGACAGGGACCTACGAG. Looking up the rest from reference TRBV7-2 and TRBJ2-7 gives the full variable domain: GAGVSQSPSNKVTEKGKDVELRCDPISGHTALYWYRQSLGQGLEFLIYFQGNSAPDKSGLPSDRFSAERTGGSVSTLTIQRTQQEDSAVYLCASSPSGTGTYEQYFGPGTRLTVT.

By sample fraction, this clone is medium-sized. The read stops 3 residues short of the end of the CDR3; the missing end is completed from the germline J gene. V gene TRBV18 combines with J gene TRBJ2-7, with TRBD1 identical over 7 bases. CDR1 KGHSH and CDR2 LQKENI come from the germline V gene. This CDR3 is 13 amino acids long. V lost 8 bases, J lost 0 bases, and 4 bases stayed unmatched. The CDR3 bases that were read are TGTGCCAGCCACAGGGGCATCTCCTACGAG. Translated, it gives CASHRGISYE. The CDR3, in full, reads CASHRGISYEQYF.

On this clone: The read finishes 3 residues shy of the CDR3 end, and the germline J gene is used to complete it. J is TRBJ1-5 and V is TRBV7-2, with D unresolved. CDR1 is SGHTA and CDR2 is FQGNSA in the germline V gene. V was shortened by 2 bases and J by 7 bases, with 9 bases between the two germline ends. The CDR3 contains 13 residues. The CDR3 here is CASSLRAGQPQHF. The DNA read from the CDR3 is TGTGCCAGCAGCTTAAGGGCCGGACAGCCC.

As to this clone: The CDR3 end lies 3 residues beyond the end of the read and is filled in from the germline J gene. The V call is TRBV11-3, the J call TRBJ2-3, with TRBD1 matching over 10 bases. Germline CDR1 reads SGHNT; CDR2 reads YENEEA. The CDR3 is made up of 15 amino acids. Unmatched junction bases numbered 5, after V lost 6 bases and J lost 2 bases. This chain's CDR3 is CASSPRQGATDTQYF. The covered CDR3 bases are TGTGCCAGCAGTCCACGACAGGGGGCCACAGATACG.

This clone was recorded a few times. The read finishes 3 residues shy of the CDR3 end, and the germline J gene is used to complete it. The V gene is TRBV2, the J gene TRBJ1-6; 7 nucleotides line up with TRBD1. This CDR3 region has 17 residues. Trimming removed 6 bases from V and 10 bases from J; junction bases left unmatched: 18. The germline V gene encodes CDR1 SNHLY and CDR2 FYNNEI. The CDR3 loop is CASRYLIRDSGGSPLHF. CDR3 DNA, as far as it was read: TGTGCCAGCAGGTATTTAATCCGGGACAGCGGTGGATCACCC.